The sequence of this T cell receptor (beta chain) was determined in a study of T cell responses to AZD1222 COVID-19 vaccine. The CDR3 runs 14 residues. Germline V gene sequence: CDR1 MNHEY, CDR2 SMNVEV (reference sequence). The V gene end was trimmed by 5 bases and the J gene end by 2 bases; junction bases not matched to a gene: 5. Assay used: immunoSEQ multiplex PCR; TCRdb lists only in-frame clones, some missing. The profile shows about 120,000 clones, 85% to 95% of them singletons. This clone occurred once. This clonotype originated in an adult who received the AZD1222 COVID-19 vaccine. The material sequenced was peripheral blood, taken 28 days after the second AZD1222 dose. The chain recombines TRBV27 with TRBJ2-7; TRBD2 matches at 8 bases. CDR3 DNA: TGTGCCAGCAGTCCGGGGGGGTCCCCCTACGAGCAGTACTTC. It specifies CASSPGGSPYEQYF.